The source of this TCR beta chain is a study of human T cells and chemical hapten exposure. Sample time point: patch test 1, 2 weeks after DPC sensitization. Treatment meaning: therapeutic diphenylcyclopropenone sensitization with weekly scalp DPC. Each donor was an alopecia patient between 18 and 70 years of age who qualified for DPC. Within the library, unique molecular identifiers were attached to each individual cDNA molecule. Original data processing: A typical sample had roughly 96,000 TCRs, with roughly 20,000 to 690,600 overall. TCRdb analysed the RACE reads with MiXCR anew, one entry per CDR3 protein. The V and J calls reflect TCRdb's pipeline rather than the authors' work. The repertoire holds around 120,000 distinct CDR3 sequences, with roughly 13% as singletons. Per germline, CDR1 LGHNA and CDR2 YSLEER. Unmatched junction bases numbered 4, after V lost 1 base and J lost 4 bases. CDR3 length: 15 amino acids.

Sequenced here: whole blood, sampled in connection with sensitization to the hapten diphenylcyclopropenone (DPC). The V call is TRBV4-3, the J call TRBJ2-3, with 8 bases lining up with TRBD1. The clonotype originates from a man aged 18-30 years with alopecia areata. Some clones in this sample may be carry-over from other donors' samples. As DNA, the CDR3 is TGCGCCAGCAGCCAAGGGAACAGGGGGGCAGATACGCAGTATTTT. Translated: CASSQGNRGADTQYF.